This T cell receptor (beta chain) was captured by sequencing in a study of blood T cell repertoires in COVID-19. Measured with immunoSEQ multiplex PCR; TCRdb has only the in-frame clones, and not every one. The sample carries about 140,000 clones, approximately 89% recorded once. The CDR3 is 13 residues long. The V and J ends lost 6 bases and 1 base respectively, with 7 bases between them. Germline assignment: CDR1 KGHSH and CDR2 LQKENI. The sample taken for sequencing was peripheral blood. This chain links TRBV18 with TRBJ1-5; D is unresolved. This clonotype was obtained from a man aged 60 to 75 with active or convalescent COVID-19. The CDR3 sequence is CASSLSSNQPQHF. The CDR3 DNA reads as TGTGCCAGCTCCCTATCAAGCAATCAGCCCCAGCATTTT.